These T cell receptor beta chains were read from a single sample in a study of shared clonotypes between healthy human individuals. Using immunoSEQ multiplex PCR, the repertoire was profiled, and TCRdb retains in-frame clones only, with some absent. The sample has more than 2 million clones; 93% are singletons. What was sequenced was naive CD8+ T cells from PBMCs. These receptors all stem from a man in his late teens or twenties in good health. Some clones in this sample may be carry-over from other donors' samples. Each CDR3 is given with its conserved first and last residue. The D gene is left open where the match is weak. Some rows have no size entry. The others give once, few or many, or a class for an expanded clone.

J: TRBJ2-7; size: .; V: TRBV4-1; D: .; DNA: TGCGCCAGCAGCCAAGTTAAGGGGGGTCTCTACGAGCAGTACTTC; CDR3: CASSQVKGGLYEQYF
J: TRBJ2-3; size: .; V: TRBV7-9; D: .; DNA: TGTGCCAGCATCGAAGACCGCACAGATACGCAGTATTTT; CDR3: CASIEDRTDTQYF
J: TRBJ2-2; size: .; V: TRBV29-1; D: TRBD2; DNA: TGCAGCGTTGCATACTCTAGCGGGAGGGCAATCGGGGAGCTGTTTTTT; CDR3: CSVAYSSGRAIGELFF
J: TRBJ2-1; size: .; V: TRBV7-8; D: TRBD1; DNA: TGTGCCAGCAGCTTACGCCAGGGGGCTTTGGATGAGCAGTTCTTC; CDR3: CASSLRQGALDEQFF
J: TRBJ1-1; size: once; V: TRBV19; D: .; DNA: TGTGCCAGTAGTTTAGGCCCGGGACTGCACACTGAAGCTTTCTTT; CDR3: CASSLGPGLHTEAFF
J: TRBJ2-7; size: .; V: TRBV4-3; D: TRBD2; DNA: TGCGCCAGCAGCCAGACTTCAGGCGGGAGCTCCTACGAGCAGTACTTC; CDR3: CASSQTSGGSSYEQYF
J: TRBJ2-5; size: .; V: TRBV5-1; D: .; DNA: TGCGCCAGCAGCTTGACTCCCTTGGAGACCCAGTACTTC; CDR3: CASSLTPLETQYF
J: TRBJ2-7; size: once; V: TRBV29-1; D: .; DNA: TGCAGCGCCATAGGACAATACGAGCAGTACTTC; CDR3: CSAIGQYEQYF
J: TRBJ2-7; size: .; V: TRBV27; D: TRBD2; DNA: TGTGCCAGCAGTTGGGGGGGGGACTCCCGCTACGAGCAGTACTTC; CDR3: CASSWGGDSRYEQYF
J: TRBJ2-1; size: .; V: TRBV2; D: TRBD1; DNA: TGTGCCAGCAGAGTACAGGGGGCTGCCTACAATGAGCAGTTCTTC; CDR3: CASRVQGAAYNEQFF
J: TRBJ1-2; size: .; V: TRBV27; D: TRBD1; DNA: TGTGCCAGCAGTTCTTGGTCCCGGGACAGGGCATCATTCTATGGCTACACCTTC; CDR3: CASSSWSRDRASFYGYTF
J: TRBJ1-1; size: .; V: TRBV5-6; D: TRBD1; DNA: TGTGCCAGCAGCCTCCCACGGACAGGGAACACTGAAGCTTTCTTT; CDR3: CASSLPRTGNTEAFF
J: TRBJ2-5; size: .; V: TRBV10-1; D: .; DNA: TGCGCCAGCAGTGAGGGGGAGGTACTAAACCTACAAGAGACCCAGTACTTC; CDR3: CASSEGEVLNLQETQYF
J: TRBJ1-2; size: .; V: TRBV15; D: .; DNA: TGTGCCACCAGGGGTTATGGCTACACCTTC; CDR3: CATRGYGYTF
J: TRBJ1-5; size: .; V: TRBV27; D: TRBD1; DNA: TGTGCCAGCAGCCTCCGGGACAGAAATCAGCCCCAGCATTTT; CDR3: CASSLRDRNQPQHF
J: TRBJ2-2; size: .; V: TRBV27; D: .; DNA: TGTGCCAGCAGTTCCCACGAGGGGGCGAACACCGGGGAGCTGTTTTTT; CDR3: CASSSHEGANTGELFF
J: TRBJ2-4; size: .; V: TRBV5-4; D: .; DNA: TGTGCCAGCAGCTTAGAGTTAGCCAAAAACATTCAGTACTTC; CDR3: CASSLELAKNIQYF
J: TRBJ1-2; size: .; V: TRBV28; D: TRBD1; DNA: TGTGCCAGCAGAATAACCGGGACAGGGGATGGCTACACCTTC; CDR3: CASRITGTGDGYTF
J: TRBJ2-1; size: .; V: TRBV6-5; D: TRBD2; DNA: TGTGCCAGCAGCCTCCGGACTAGCGGGATCGGTGAGCAGTTCTTC; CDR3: CASSLRTSGIGEQFF
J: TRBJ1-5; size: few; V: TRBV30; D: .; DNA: TGTGCCTGGAGTGTACGGTCCCCAGTCCCCAATCAGCCCCAGCATTTT; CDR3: CAWSVRSPVPNQPQHF
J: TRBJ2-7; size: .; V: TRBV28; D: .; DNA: TGTGCCAGCAGTTTAGTTGGGAGCTCCTACGAGCAGTACTTC; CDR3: CASSLVGSSYEQYF
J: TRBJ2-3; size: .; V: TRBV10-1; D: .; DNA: TGCGCCAGCAGTGGATCAGATACGCAGTATTTT; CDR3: CASSGSDTQYF
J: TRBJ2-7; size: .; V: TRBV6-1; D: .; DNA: TGTGCCAGCAGCGAACAGAGGAGCTCCTACGAGCAGTACTTC; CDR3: CASSEQRSSYEQYF
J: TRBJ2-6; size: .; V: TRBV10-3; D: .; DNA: TGTGCCATCAGTGCGGAACTCTCTGGGGCCAACGTCCTGACTTTC; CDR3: CAISAELSGANVLTF
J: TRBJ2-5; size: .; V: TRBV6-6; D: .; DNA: TGTGCCAGCAGCCCAACACGAAGGAGTCAAGAGACCCAGTACTTC; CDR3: CASSPTRRSQETQYF
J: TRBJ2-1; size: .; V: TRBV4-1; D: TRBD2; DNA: TGCGCCAGCAGCCAGCGGGAGGGCTACAATGAGCAGTTCTTC; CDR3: CASSQREGYNEQFF
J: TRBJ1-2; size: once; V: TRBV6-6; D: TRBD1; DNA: TGTGCCAGCAGTTGGGCGACAGGGGAGGGCTACACCTTC; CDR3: CASSWATGEGYTF
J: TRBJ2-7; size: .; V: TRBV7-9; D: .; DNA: TGTGCCAGCAGCTTAGAGATTACCTACGAGCAGTACTTC; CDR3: CASSLEITYEQYF
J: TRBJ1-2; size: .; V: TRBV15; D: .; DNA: TGTGCCACCAGCAGAGATTATGGGACACTTACTAACTATGGCTACACCTTC; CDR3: CATSRDYGTLTNYGYTF
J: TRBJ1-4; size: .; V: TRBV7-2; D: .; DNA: TGTGCCAGCAGCTTACCTAATGAAAAACTGTTTTTT; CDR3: CASSLPNEKLFF
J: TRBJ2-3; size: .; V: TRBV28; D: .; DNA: TGTGCCAGCAGTTTATTGGGCGGAACAACAGATACGCAGTATTTT; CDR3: CASSLLGGTTDTQYF
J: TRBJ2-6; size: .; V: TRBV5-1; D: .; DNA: TGCGCCAGCAGCTACCATAAATCCGGGGTGAGCTCTGGGGCCAACGTCCTGACTTTC; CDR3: CASSYHKSGVSSGANVLTF
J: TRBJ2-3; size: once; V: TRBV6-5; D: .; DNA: TGTGCCAGCAGAGGGGACCGCACAGATACGCAGTATTTT; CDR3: CASRGDRTDTQYF
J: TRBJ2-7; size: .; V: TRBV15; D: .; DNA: TGTGCCACCAGCAGAGTACCTACCTACGAGCAGTACTTC; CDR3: CATSRVPTYEQYF
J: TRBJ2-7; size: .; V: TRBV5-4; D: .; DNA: TGTGCCAGCAGCGAGGCGGGCCCATGGGACTTC; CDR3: CASSEAGPWDF
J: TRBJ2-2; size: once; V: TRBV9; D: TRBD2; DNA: TGTGCCAGCAGCGTCAGCGGGAGCGGGGAGCTGTTTTTT; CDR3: CASSVSGSGELFF
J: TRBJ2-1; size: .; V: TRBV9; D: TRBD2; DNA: TGTGCCAGCAGCGCAGAGGAGCGGGAGCCCTCCGGGGAGCAGTTCTTC; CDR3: CASSAEEREPSGEQFF
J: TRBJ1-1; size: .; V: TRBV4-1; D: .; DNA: TGCGCCAGCAGCCGTTTCGTACAGGGAGACACTGAAGCTTTCTTT; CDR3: CASSRFVQGDTEAFF
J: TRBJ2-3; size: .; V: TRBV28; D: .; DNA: TGTGCCAGCAGTTTGGCAGGGGGGTTAGAGATAGGTACAGATACGCAGTATTTT; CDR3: CASSLAGGLEIGTDTQYF
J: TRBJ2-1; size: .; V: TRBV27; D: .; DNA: TGTGCCAGCAGTTTACTCCGGACACTGGACCTCAATGAGCAGTTCTTC; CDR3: CASSLLRTLDLNEQFF
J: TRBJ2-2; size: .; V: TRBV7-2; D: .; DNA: TGTGCCAGCAGAACCCAGAGGACCCGGAGCGGCGGGGAGCTGTTTTTT; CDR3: CASRTQRTRSGGELFF
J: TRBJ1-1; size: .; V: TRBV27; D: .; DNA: TGTGCCAGCAGTTTAACCCGTGGCAACACTGAAGCTTTCTTT; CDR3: CASSLTRGNTEAFF
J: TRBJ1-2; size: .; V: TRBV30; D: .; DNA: TGTGCCTGGAGTAGCGTAGGGGTGGAGGGCTACACCTTC; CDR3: CAWSSVGVEGYTF
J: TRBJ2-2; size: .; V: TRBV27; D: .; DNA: TGTGCCAGCAGTTCCCTCGGGGAGCTGTTTTTT; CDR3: CASSSLGELFF
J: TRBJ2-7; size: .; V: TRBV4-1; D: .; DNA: TGCGCCAGCAGCATGAGCGGAGCTAACTACGAGCAGTACTTC; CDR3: CASSMSGANYEQYF
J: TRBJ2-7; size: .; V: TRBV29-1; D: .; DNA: TGCAGCGCCTACCTGACAGCGACGGACGAGCAGTACTTC; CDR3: CSAYLTATDEQYF
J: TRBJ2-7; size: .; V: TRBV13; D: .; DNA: TGTGCCAGCAGTTTCGAACGGGGCTCCTACGAGCAGTACTTC; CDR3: CASSFERGSYEQYF
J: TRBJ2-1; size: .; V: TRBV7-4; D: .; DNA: TGTGCCAGCAGATCAAAAGGCCCCTTATACAATGAGCAGTTCTTC; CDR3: CASRSKGPLYNEQFF
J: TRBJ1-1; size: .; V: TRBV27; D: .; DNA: TGTGCCAGCAGTTTTTCGGAGAACACTGAAGCTTTCTTT; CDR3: CASSFSENTEAFF
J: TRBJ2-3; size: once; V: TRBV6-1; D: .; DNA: TGTGCCAGCAGTGAAACTAGAGCGACGCAGTATTTT; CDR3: CASSETRATQYF
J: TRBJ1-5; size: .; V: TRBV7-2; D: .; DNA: TGTGCCAGCAGCTCGGGAGAAACGATATATCAGCCCCAGCATTTT; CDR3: CASSSGETIYQPQHF
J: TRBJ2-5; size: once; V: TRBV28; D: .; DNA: TGTGCCCACTCCCCAGGACAGTTAGAGACCCAGTACTTC; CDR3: CAHSPGQLETQYF
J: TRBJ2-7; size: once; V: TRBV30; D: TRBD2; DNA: TGTGCCTGGGGGGAGGGGCGCGAGCAGTACTTC; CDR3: CAWGEGREQYF
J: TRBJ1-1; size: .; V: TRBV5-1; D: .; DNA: TGCGCCAGCAGCTTGGAGGGCAGACTAATGAACACTGAAGCTTTCTTT; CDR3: CASSLEGRLMNTEAFF
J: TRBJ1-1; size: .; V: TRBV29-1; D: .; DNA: TGCAGCGTCGGAAAGCGGGACGCCCGGGAGGCTTTCTTT; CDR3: CSVGKRDAREAFF
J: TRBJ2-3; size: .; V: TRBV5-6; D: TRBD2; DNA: TGTGCCAGCAGCACCCTGTCGGGGGGGCGAACAGATACGCAGTATTTT; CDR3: CASSTLSGGRTDTQYF